This T cell receptor beta chain was sequenced in a study of T cells in localized non-small cell lung cancer. The CDR3 contains 14 residues. The germline V gene encodes CDR1 MNHNY and CDR2 SVGAGI (reference sequence). The V and J ends lost 10 bases and 4 bases, in that order; junction bases with no gene match: 9. Data came from immunoSEQ multiplex PCR; TCRdb stores just in-frame clones and leaves some out. The sample records 40,000 to 65,000 clones, more than 75% being singletons. With respect to this clone: Its antigen is unidentified.

Regarding the study as a whole: Of the top 100 tumor clones, median 57 were in adjacent lung, some 30 among its top 100. Clonality peaked in uninvolved adjacent lung rather than tumor. Heterogeneity remains possible because sequencing was limited to only one tumor region.

The specimen comprised PBMCs, sampled before any cancer treatment. The source is a female donor with stage II lung adenocarcinoma. V is TRBV6-6 and J is TRBJ1-2, with 10 bases lining up with TRBD1. CDR3 in amino acids: CATDRTGGIYGYTF. The CDR3 bases are TGTGCCACCGACCGGACAGGGGGTATCTATGGCTACACCTTC.